Presented here are 18 T cell receptor beta chains from one specimen sequenced in a study of regulatory T cells in long-lasting Graves disease. Investigators prepared the TCR beta libraries by applying iRepertoire HTBI primers and Arm-PCR of CDR3 regions. TCRdb reprocessed the multiplex PCR reads with MiXCR, giving one entry per CDR3 protein. The sample includes almost 350,000 distinct CDR3 sequences, roughly 21% seen only once; the top ten take less than 35%. Stated time point: persistent/refractory GD, antithyroid drugs over 5 years with positive TRAb. RNA from PBMCs was the source of the TCR library. The sequences come from peripheral blood mononuclear cells (PBMCs), collected when the disease was refractory, from a patient treated with antithyroid drugs. The source of these receptors is a female donor with Graves disease.

This clonotype came up many times. The DNA for the CDR3 is TGTGCCAGCAGTGAGAGGGGGTTACAAGAGACCCAGTACTTC. It specifies CASSERGLQETQYF. The chain carries TRBV12-3 or TRBV12-4 and TRBJ2-5; D possibly corresponds to TRBD1 (6 bases). V was shortened by 5 bases and J by 2 bases, with 12 bases between the two germline ends. The CDR3 runs 14 residues.

This clonotype has at least ten counts. The gene calls are TRBV6-1 and TRBJ2-7; 7 bases align to TRBD2. Germline lookup yields CDR1 MNHNS and CDR2 SASEGT. Trimming removed 10 bases from V and 5 bases from J; junction bases left unmatched: 20. The CDR3 extends over 16 amino acids. CDR3 DNA: TGTGCCACCCTTGGAGGGAGGGCGGGCTTCTGGCACGAGCAGTACTTC. Amino acid sequence: CATLGGRAGFWHEQYF.

For this clonotype: At one of its ends the junction is not consistent with the germline gene, which may arise from a read error. The chain joins TRBV28 to TRBJ2-7; TRBD1 matches at 7 bases. This CDR3 region has 15 residues. Germline assignment: CDR1 MDHEN and CDR2 SYDVKM. This CDR3 reads CVSSSLRGSPYEQYF. The CDR3 bases are TGTGTCAGCAGTTCCCTCAGGGGGAGCCCCTACGAGCAGTACTTC.

This clonotype was picked up many times. V is TRBV30 and J is TRBJ2-7; D perhaps matches TRBD1 (7 bases). The CDR3 extends over 15 amino acids. The V gene's germline CDR1 is GTSNPN and CDR2 SVGIG (reference sequence). Trimming removed 1 base at V and 0 bases at J, with 13 bases between. CDR3 nucleotide sequence: TGTGCCTGGAGTGGCAGACAGGGACTCTCCTACGAGCAGTACTTC. Amino acids: CAWSGRQGLSYEQYF.

In this sample, this clonotype turned up many times. V usage is TRBV2 and J usage is TRBJ1-2; D not certain. The CDR3 sequence is 16 residues long. From germline, CDR1 is SNHLY and CDR2 FYNNEI. Trimming shortened V by 6 bases and J by 2 bases, and 19 bases separated the two germline ends. CDR3 nucleotide sequence: TGTGCCAGCAGCCCGATACTCTCCGGATACAACTATGGCTACACCTTC. As protein: CASSPILSGYNYGYTF.

The genes are TRBV7-8 and TRBJ1-4, with D unresolved. The CDR3 covers 17 residues. Trimming cost V 2 bases and J 0 bases, with 13 bases left between them. Germline V lookup: CDR1 SGHVS, CDR2 FQNEAQ. The CDR3 DNA reads TGTGCCAGCAGCTTACGTATAGAGCACCCAACTAATGAAAAACTGTTTTTT. It encodes CASSLRIEHPTNEKLFF.

V and J are TRBV5-6 and TRBJ1-1; D gene ambiguous. Per germline, CDR1 SGHDT and CDR2 YYEEEE. The germline V and J ends were trimmed by 6 bases and 4 bases, with 10 bases remaining between them. The CDR3 runs 12 residues. The CDR3 sequence: CASNLPGTEAFF. The CDR3 DNA is TGTGCCAGCAACCTCCCGGGCACTGAAGCTTTCTTT.

The rearrangement links TRBV20-1 to TRBJ1-4; D is perhaps TRBD1 (6 bases). Trimming shortened V by 2 bases and J by 4 bases, and 17 bases separated the two germline ends. The CDR3 sequence is 16 residues long. CDR1 and CDR2 from the germline V gene are DFQATT and SNEGSKA (reference sequence). CDR3 DNA: TGCAGTGCTAGATCCGGAGGGGGACTGCTTAATGAAAAACTGTTTTTT. This sequence encodes CSARSGGGLLNEKLFF.

The chain recombines TRBV6-2 or TRBV6-3 with TRBJ1-1; the match to TRBD1 covers 8 bases. Germline-derived CDR1 and CDR2 are MNHEY and SVGEGT. With 2 bases clipped from V and 4 bases from J, the junction kept 6 bases outside the gene matches. CDR3 length: 15 residues. CDR3 residues: CASSYTKTGGTEAFF. CDR3 bases: TGTGCCAGCAGTTACACTAAAACAGGGGGCACTGAAGCTTTCTTT.

This clonotype was seen ten or more times. Written as DNA, the CDR3 is TGTGCCAGCAACCCAGCCGGGGAGGCAAGGAAGACCCAGTACTTC. Encoded protein: CASNPAGEARKTQYF. The rearrangement joins TRBV28 to TRBJ2-5, with D maybe TRBD2 (6 bases). V lost 7 bases and J lost 6, with 21 bases in between. Germline assignment: CDR1 MDHEN and CDR2 SYDVKM. The CDR3 is 15 residues long.

In this sample, this clonotype turned up many times. The V and J genes are TRBV9 and TRBJ2-5, with D tentatively TRBD2 (6 bases). The length of the CDR3 is 12 residues. The ends were cut back, 8 bases at V and 3 bases at J, with 11 bases in the middle. Germline V gene data show CDR1 as SGDLS and CDR2 as YYNGEE. As DNA, the CDR3 is TGTGCCAGGGACCGGGGGAAAGAGACCCAGTACTTC. Translated, it gives CARDRGKETQYF.

The V call is TRBV15, the J call TRBJ1-2, with a weak D call TRBD1 (5 bases). Trimming stripped 8 bases from V and 6 bases from J, with 19 bases between. The CDR3 extends over 14 amino acids. Germline CDR1 LNHNV, CDR2 YYDKDF (reference sequence). The CDR3, as DNA: TGTGCCACCTCCCCAACCGGGGGGTCAGATGGCTACACCTTC. Translated, it gives CATSPTGGSDGYTF. The full variable domain, its missing parts supplied by reference TRBV15 and TRBJ1-2, is DAMVIQNPRYQVTQFGKPVTLSCSQTLNHNVMYWYQQKSSQAPKLLFHYYDKDFNNEADTPDNFQSRRPNTSFCFLDIRSPGLGDTAMYLCATSPTGGSDGYTFGSGTRLTVV.

This CDR3 reads CASSPGMNLNQPQHF. In DNA form, the CDR3 reads TGTGCCAGCAGCCCCGGGATGAACCTTAATCAGCCCCAGCATTTT. J is TRBJ1-5 and V is TRBV9; D unclear. V was pared by 4 bases and J by 4 bases, with 15 bases between. Germline V gene data show CDR1 as SGDLS and CDR2 as YYNGEE. The CDR3 totals 15 residues.

Regarding this clonotype: This may stem from a read error, because a much larger clone lies one nucleotide away. The V call is TRBV28, the J call TRBJ2-1, with D hard to call. The V end was cut by 7 bases, the J end by 1 base, with 11 bases between. This CDR3 spans 14 amino acids. The V gene's germline CDR1 is MDHEN and CDR2 SYDVKM. The CDR3 protein is CASTEPASYNEQFF. CDR3 coding DNA: TGTGCCAGCACCGAACCAGCGTCCTACAATGAGCAGTTCTTC.

This clonotype occurred many times. This sequence joins TRBV20-1 and TRBJ1-5, with 7 bases lining up with TRBD1. This CDR3 comprises 13 residues. Trimming removed 6 bases from V and 2 bases from J; junction bases left unmatched: 4. Germline CDR1 and CDR2: DFQATT and SNEGSKA (reference sequence). CDR3 sequence (DNA): TGCAGTGCCGACGACAGGGGCAATCAGCCCCAGCATTTT. Protein: CSADDRGNQPQHF.

This clonotype was recorded at least ten times. The V and J genes are TRBV30 and TRBJ1-1; no reliable D call. Trimming took off 2 bases at V and 11 bases at J, with 18 bases between the two ends. The length of the CDR3 is 13 residues. CDR1 and CDR2 from the germline V gene are GTSNPN and SVGIG (reference sequence). The CDR3 DNA sequence: TGTGCCTGGAGTCTGAGTTTACGATGGGAGGCTTTCTTT. Protein product: CAWSLSLRWEAFF.

This clonotype was observed a few times. The chain recombines TRBV19 with TRBJ2-7; 9 positions match TRBD1. Germline trimming cut 5 bases from V and 6 bases from J; bases unmatched to any gene: 5. CDR1 and CDR2 (germline): LNHDA, SQIVND (reference sequence). This CDR3 has 13 residues. The CDR3 region has the DNA TGTGCCAGTAGTCAACAGGGGGCTGGCGAGCAGTACTTC. Translated: CASSQQGAGEQYF.

This CDR3 reads CSVRRSQTGELFF. CDR3 bases: TGCAGCGTTCGGCGGAGCCAGACCGGGGAGCTGTTTTTT. V and J are TRBV29-1 and TRBJ2-2; D is ambiguous. The CDR3 runs to 13 residues. Trimming left V 5 bases short and J 5 bases short, with 12 bases between. CDR1 SQVTM and CDR2 ANQGSEA come from the germline V gene.